Following are 29 T cell receptor beta chains from one sample sequenced in a study of shared clonotypes between healthy human individuals. Some clones are missing from TCRdb's copy, which holds only in-frame ones; the method was immunoSEQ multiplex PCR. Of roughly 2.4 million clones listed, nearly 97% were seen once; the top ten hold approximately 0.13%. The material sequenced was naive CD4+ T cells sorted from blood. Sample subset: CD45RA+ positively selected. These TCRs come from a young man in good health.

The chain recombines TRBV30 with TRBJ2-1; 7 nucleotides line up with TRBD1. V gave up 6 bases and J gave up 6 bases; unmatched junction bases: 5. Per germline, CDR1 GTSNPN and CDR2 SVGIG (reference sequence). CDR3 length: 12 residues. CDR3 residues: CACGQVRNEQFF. The CDR3 DNA follows: TGTGCCTGCGGACAGGTCCGCAATGAGCAGTTCTTC.

The chain carries TRBV30 and TRBJ2-4; D possibly corresponds to TRBD1 (6 bases). Germline lookup yields CDR1 GTSNPN and CDR2 SVGIG (reference sequence). The V end was cut by 2 bases, the J end by 1 base, with 9 bases between. CDR3 length equals 14 residues. CDR3 nucleotides: TGTGCCTGGAGTTCAGGGGAGGCCAAAAACATTCAGTACTTC. It translates to CAWSSGEAKNIQYF.

The chain recombines TRBV9 with TRBJ2-2; 7 bases are shared with TRBD2. The CDR3 has 16 residues. J was trimmed by 4 bases and V by 0 bases; bases with no gene match: 6. The germline CDR1 and CDR2 sequences are SGDLS and YYNGEE. The CDR3 here is CASSVGAGAGTGELFF. In DNA, the CDR3 is TGTGCCAGCAGCGTAGGGGCGGGAGCCGGCACCGGGGAGCTGTTTTTT.

The genes are TRBV27 and TRBJ1-1; no firm D call. Trimming took off 3 bases at V and 6 bases at J, with 14 bases between the two ends. Germline V lookup: CDR1 MNHEY, CDR2 SMNVEV (reference sequence). The CDR3 length is 14 residues. DNA of the CDR3: TGTGCCAGCAGTTTCGGCGGGAGGCGCTCTGAAGCTTTCTTT. As protein: CASSFGGRRSEAFF.

This clone came up once. The genes are TRBV28 and TRBJ2-6, with 8 positions matching TRBD1. The J segment lost 0 bases and the V segment lost 3 bases, leaving 4 bases of the junction unmatched. The CDR3 runs to 17 residues. CDR1 and CDR2 from the germline V gene are MDHEN and SYDVKM. The CDR3 is CASSFWTGYSGANVLTF. The CDR3 DNA follows: TGTGCCAGCAGTTTTTGGACAGGGTACTCTGGGGCCAACGTCCTGACTTTC.

This chain joins TRBV2 and TRBJ1-2; TRBD1 matches at 7 bases. CDR1 SNHLY and CDR2 FYNNEI come from the germline V gene. The CDR3 length is 14 residues. V lost 4 bases and J lost 8; bases outside the gene matches: 10. The CDR3 region has the DNA TGTGCCAGCAGTGCCAACGCCGGGACAGTAGGCTACACCTTC. Amino acid sequence: CASSANAGTVGYTF.

The chain couples TRBV5-5 to TRBJ1-5, with 7 bases that match TRBD1. Germline values: CDR1 SGHKS, CDR2 YYEKEE (reference sequence). Germline trimming cut 4 bases from V and 2 bases from J; bases unmatched to any gene: 3. CDR3 size: 14 residues. CDR3 bases: TGTGCCAGCAGCGTCGACAGGGGCAATCAGCCCCAGCATTTT. The encoded protein is CASSVDRGNQPQHF.

V gene TRBV6-1 combines with J gene TRBJ2-4; no clear D. Trimming cost V 3 bases and J 1 base, with 10 bases left between them. Germline CDR1 MNHNS, CDR2 SASEGT. The CDR3 length is 15 residues. CDR3 amino acids: CASSEGSIAKNIQYF. The CDR3 nucleotides are TGTGCCAGCAGTGAGGGCAGTATTGCCAAAAACATTCAGTACTTC.

Concerning this clone: Distinct nucleotide sequences in the sample also encode this CDR3. This chain connects TRBV6-5 to TRBJ2-1; 9 bases line up with TRBD1. The CDR3 spans 15 residues. From germline, CDR1 is MNHEY and CDR2 SVGAGI. With 4 bases clipped from V and 2 bases from J, the junction kept 3 bases outside the gene matches. For the CDR3, the DNA is TGTGCCAGCAGTTCTGACAGGGGGACCTACAATGAGCAGTTCTTC. Encoded protein: CASSSDRGTYNEQFF.

The rearrangement links TRBV7-4 to TRBJ2-5; D is undetermined. Trimming pared 2 bases from V and 3 bases from J, leaving 19 bases between. From germline, CDR1 is SGHVT and CDR2 SQSDAQ. The CDR3 sequence is 17 residues long. CDR3 sequence reads: CASSLSPHIRGEETQYF. For the CDR3, the DNA is TGTGCCAGCAGCTTATCTCCACATATTCGTGGGGAAGAGACCCAGTACTTC.

The V call is TRBV4-1, the J call TRBJ2-1, with a possible D match to TRBD1 (6 bases). CDR3 length: 18 residues. Trimming stripped 2 bases from V and 5 bases from J, with 22 bases between. From germline, CDR1 is MGHRA and CDR2 YSYEKL. Here the CDR3 DNA reads TGCGCCAGCAGCCAACCGAAGGCCGGGACAACCGGACACAATGAGCAGTTCTTC. Protein: CASSQPKAGTTGHNEQFF.

V and J are TRBV5-4 and TRBJ2-7, with 7 bases fitting TRBD1. The V gene end was trimmed by 4 bases and the J gene end by 2 bases; junction bases not matched to a gene: 9. The CDR3 covers 15 residues. Looked up from germline, CDR1 is SGHNT and CDR2 is YYREEE (reference sequence). CDR3 nucleotides: TGTGCCAGCAGCCTTTCTGGGACAGCGGCCTACGAGCAGTACTTC. This codes for CASSLSGTAAYEQYF.

The chain couples TRBV5-4 to TRBJ2-4; possible D gene TRBD1, 7 bases. The germline V gene has CDR1 SGHNT and CDR2 YYREEE (reference sequence). The V gene lost 4 bases and the J gene lost 10 bases, with 21 bases spanning the gap. The CDR3 runs to 15 residues. CDR3 protein: CASSRDRGTAIIQYF. As DNA, the CDR3 is TGTGCCAGCAGCCGAGACCGCGGGACAGCAATTATTCAGTACTTC. The full variable domain, its missing parts supplied by reference TRBV5-4 and TRBJ2-4, is ETGVTQSPTHLIKTRGQQVTLRCSSQSGHNTVSWYQQALGQGPQFIFQYYREEENGRGNFPPRFSGLQFPNYSSELNVNALELDDSALYLCASSRDRGTAIIQYFGAGTRLSVL.

The V and J genes are TRBV30 and TRBJ2-7; 11 bases are shared with TRBD2. With V trimmed by 4 bases and J by 0 bases, 11 bases remained unmatched. The CDR3 sequence is 17 residues long. CDR1 is GTSNPN, CDR2 SVGIG, per germline (reference sequence). The CDR3 region is CAWTGTSGFRSSYEQYF. The DNA of the CDR3 is TGTGCCTGGACCGGGACTAGCGGATTCAGGAGCTCCTACGAGCAGTACTTC.

This chain connects TRBV10-1 to TRBJ2-3; 8 bases align to TRBD1. The CDR3 runs 15 residues. Trimming removed 6 bases from V and 1 base from J; junction bases left unmatched: 6. The V gene's germline CDR1 is WNHNN and CDR2 SYGVQD (reference sequence). The CDR3 region has the DNA TGCGCCAGCAGCCCCAGGGGGCAAGGCACAGATACGCAGTATTTT. Protein: CASSPRGQGTDTQYF.

Comments on this clone: Different DNA sequences within this sample yield the same CDR3. The chain uses TRBV9 and TRBJ2-1, with D possibly being TRBD2 (5 bases). Trimming took 1 base from V and 0 from J, leaving 8 bases between them. The CDR3 consists of 15 residues. Germline V gene data show CDR1 as SGDLS and CDR2 as YYNGEE. CDR3 sequence reads: CASSVSGSSYNEQFF. In DNA form, the CDR3 reads TGTGCCAGCAGCGTATCGGGAAGCTCCTACAATGAGCAGTTCTTC.

The rearrangement joins TRBV28 to TRBJ2-7, with a possible D match to TRBD1 (6 bases). The V end was cut by 5 bases, the J end by 6 bases, with 14 bases between. There are 13 residues in the CDR3. In germline, CDR1 is MDHEN, CDR2 SYDVKM. CDR3 sequence: CASSQQTGREQYF. The CDR3 DNA reads as TGTGCCAGCAGTCAACAGACAGGACGCGAGCAGTACTTC. Full variable domain (missing parts from reference TRBV28 and TRBJ2-7): DVKVTQSSRYLVKRTGEKVFLECVQDMDHENMFWYRQDPGLGLRLIYFSYDVKMKEKGDIPEGYSVSREKKERFSLILESASTNQTSMYLCASSQQTGREQYFGPGTRLTVT.

V and J are TRBV7-2 and TRBJ2-7, with 14 bases matching TRBD2. Germline CDR1 SGHTA, CDR2 FQGNSA. The V segment lost 5 bases and the J segment 4 bases; nucleotides outside the gene matches: 16. The CDR3 is made up of 19 amino acids. CDR3 sequence: CASSPTPPGLAGVPYEQYF. CDR3 nucleotide sequence: TGTGCCAGCAGCCCGACCCCCCCGGGACTAGCGGGAGTACCTTACGAGCAGTACTTC.

The rearrangement uses TRBV20-1 and TRBJ2-1; no clear D. The germline V gene encodes CDR1 DFQATT and CDR2 SNEGSKA (reference sequence). Between the trimmed V and J ends, which lost 8 bases and 7 bases, there was a span of 9 bases. This CDR3 region has 10 residues. The CDR3 loop reads CSLDGNEQFF. The CDR3 nucleotides read TGCAGTCTAGATGGGAATGAGCAGTTCTTC.

V is TRBV7-9 and J is TRBJ2-2, with a weak D call TRBD1 (7 bases). The germline V gene encodes CDR1 SEHNR and CDR2 FQNEAQ (reference sequence). CDR3 length equals 16 residues. Deletions cut 5 bases from V and 4 bases from J, with 17 bases between. The CDR3 region is CASSPLRDRPTGELFF. Written as DNA, the CDR3 is TGTGCCAGCAGCCCATTGCGGGACAGACCCACCGGGGAGCTGTTTTTT.

V usage is TRBV6-6 and J usage is TRBJ1-5; D is ambiguous. CDR3 length equals 13 residues. Germline CDR1 and CDR2: MNHNY and SVGAGI (reference sequence). V was shortened by 6 bases and J by 5 bases, with 11 bases between the two germline ends. The CDR3 region has the DNA TGTGCCAGCAGGGAAAACGGACATCAGCCCCAGCATTTT. As protein: CASRENGHQPQHF.

V and J are TRBV10-3 and TRBJ2-2; D ambiguous. The CDR3 consists of 13 residues. The germline gives CDR1 ENHRY, CDR2 SYGVKD. The V end was cut by 6 bases, the J end by 4 bases, with 9 bases between. The CDR3 coding sequence is TGTGCCATCAGGGAGCTTCCCACCGGGGAGCTGTTTTTT. This codes for CAIRELPTGELFF.

The rearrangement uses TRBV6-5 and TRBJ1-1; D might be TRBD1 (5 bases). CDR1 and CDR2 (germline): MNHEY, SVGAGI. V lost 4 bases and J 4 bases, leaving 16 bases between the germline ends. The CDR3 has 15 amino acids. The CDR3 coding sequence is TGTGCCAGCAGTTCGACGGCAGGGTTGATCACTGAAGCTTTCTTT. Its translation: CASSSTAGLITEAFF.

This clone has just one count. The V and J genes are TRBV11-2 and TRBJ1-1, with TRBD1 as a possible D gene (6 bases). Per germline, CDR1 SGHAT and CDR2 FQNNGV. This CDR3 region has 14 residues. With 4 bases removed from V and 3 bases from J, the gap between germline ends came to 12 bases. The CDR3 sequence is CASSWAGVDTEAFF. CDR3 DNA: TGTGCCAGCAGCTGGGCAGGGGTCGACACTGAAGCTTTCTTT.

The table lists this clone with a count of one. V and J are TRBV6-1 and TRBJ1-6; TRBD1 agrees at 7 bases. CDR3 length: 14 residues. From germline, CDR1 is MNHNS and CDR2 SASEGT. Germline trimming cut 8 bases from V and 7 bases from J; bases unmatched to any gene: 8. DNA of the CDR3: TGTGCCAGCCCACAGACAGGGATAAATTCACCCCTCCACTTT. This codes for CASPQTGINSPLHF.

V is TRBV27 and J is TRBJ2-2, with a possible D match to TRBD2 (6 bases). With 7 bases removed from V and 7 bases from J, the gap between germline ends came to 25 bases. Germline lookup yields CDR1 MNHEY and CDR2 SMNVEV (reference sequence). CDR3 size: 17 residues. The CDR3 loop is CASTQIRGATPNGELFF. The CDR3 DNA is TGTGCCAGCACCCAAATCCGCGGGGCAACCCCCAACGGGGAGCTGTTTTTT.

This chain links TRBV11-1 with TRBJ2-2; 10 bases map to TRBD1. The CDR3 runs 14 residues. V lost 5 bases to trimming and J lost 5 bases; unmatched junction nucleotides: 2. Looked up from germline, CDR1 is SGHAT and CDR2 is FQDESV (reference sequence). CDR3 nucleotides: TGTGCCAGCAGCGCGGACAGGGGGACCGGGGAGCTGTTTTTT. It codes for CASSADRGTGELFF.

The chain couples TRBV6-1 to TRBJ2-3; TRBD1 agrees at 8 bases. The CDR3 extends over 14 amino acids. Germline V gene data show CDR1 as MNHNS and CDR2 as SASEGT. V trimming: 7 bases; J trimming: 3 bases; junction bases outside the gene matches: 6. CDR3 DNA sequence: TGTGCCAGCAATGGTGGACAGGGAACAGATACGCAGTATTTT. Protein sequence: CASNGGQGTDTQYF.

CDR3 amino acids: CASSSRGKLFF. Written as DNA, the CDR3 is TGTGCCAGCAGCTCCAGGGGGAAACTGTTTTTT. The chain employs TRBV7-9 and TRBJ1-4; 7 bases align to TRBD1. The CDR3 consists of 11 residues. V was clipped by 4 bases and J by 11 bases; unmatched bases: 1. CDR1 and CDR2 (germline): SEHNR, FQNEAQ (reference sequence). The full variable domain, its missing parts supplied by reference TRBV7-9 and TRBJ1-4, is DTGVSQNPRHKITKRGQNVTFRCDPISEHNRLYWYRQTLGQGPEFLTYFQNEAQLEKSRLLSDRFSAERPKGSFSTLEIQRTEQGDSAMYLCASSSRGKLFFGSGTQLSVL.